The entry below describes one TCR beta chain. What it recognizes is unknown. Preparation of TRB cDNA libraries relied on 5' RACE carrying UMI labels. TCRdb re-called the 5' RACE reads and gives one entry per CDR3 protein, without DNA. The sample's table shows about 89,000 distinct CDR3 sequences. This entry comes from a study of CXCR3-negative and CXCR3-positive naive CD8 T cells. Study-level points and caveats: Cryopreserved cells partially lost CXCR3 expression, and fresh PBMCs were used in most assays. TRB CDR3s of CXCR3-positive naive cells were more hydrophobic than those of CXCR3-negative naive cells.

250,000 to 300,000 cells per CD8+ T cell subset were flow-sorted in triplicate. CDR1 and CDR2 from the germline V gene are MDHEN and SYDVKM. The CDR3 has 16 residues. The chain couples TRBV28 to TRBJ2-5; TCRdb's D call of TRBD1 is untestable without DNA. Sequenced sample: naive CXCR3+ CD8+ T cells from blood. Subset here: CD45RO-CCR7+CD27+CD95- naive CD8+ T cells expressing CXCR3 (TNR3+). This receptor was taken from a human donor in good health. Some clones in this sample may be carry-over from other donors' samples. CDR3 amino acids: CASSTPGQGARETQYF.